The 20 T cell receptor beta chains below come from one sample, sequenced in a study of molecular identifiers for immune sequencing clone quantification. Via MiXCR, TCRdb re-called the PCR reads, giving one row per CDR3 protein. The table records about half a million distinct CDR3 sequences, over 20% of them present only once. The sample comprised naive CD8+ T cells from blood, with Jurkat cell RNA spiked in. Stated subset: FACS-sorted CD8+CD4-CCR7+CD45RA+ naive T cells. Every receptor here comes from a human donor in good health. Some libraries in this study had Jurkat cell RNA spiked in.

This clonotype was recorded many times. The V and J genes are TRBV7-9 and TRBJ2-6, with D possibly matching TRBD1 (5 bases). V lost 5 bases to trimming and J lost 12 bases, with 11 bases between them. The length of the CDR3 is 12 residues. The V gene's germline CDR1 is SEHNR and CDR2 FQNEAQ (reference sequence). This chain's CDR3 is CASSPGAPVLTF. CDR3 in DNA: TGTGCCAGCAGCCCTGGGGCCCCCGTCCTGACTTTC.

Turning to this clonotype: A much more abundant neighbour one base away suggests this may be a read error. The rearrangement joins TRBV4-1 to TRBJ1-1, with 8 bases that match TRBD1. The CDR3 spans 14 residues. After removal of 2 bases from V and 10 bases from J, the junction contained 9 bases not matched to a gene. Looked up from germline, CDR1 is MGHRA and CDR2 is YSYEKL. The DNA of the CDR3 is TGCGCCAGCAGCCAAAGCGACAGGGGTGTTGGAGCTTTCTTT. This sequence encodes CASSQSDRGVGAFF.

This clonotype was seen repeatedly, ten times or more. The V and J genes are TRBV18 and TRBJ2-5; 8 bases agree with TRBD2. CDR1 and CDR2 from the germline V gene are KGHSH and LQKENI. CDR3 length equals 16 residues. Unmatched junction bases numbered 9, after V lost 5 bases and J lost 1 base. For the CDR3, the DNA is TGTGCCAGCTCAGAGGGACTAGTTTTCCCCCAAGAGACCCAGTACTTC. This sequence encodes CASSEGLVFPQETQYF.

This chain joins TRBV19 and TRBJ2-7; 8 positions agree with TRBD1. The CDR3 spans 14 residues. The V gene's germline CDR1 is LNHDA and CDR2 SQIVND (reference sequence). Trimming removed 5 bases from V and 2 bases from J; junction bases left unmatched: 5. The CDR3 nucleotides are TGTGCCAGTAGTGTGGGACAGGAGACCTACGAGCAGTACTTC. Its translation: CASSVGQETYEQYF. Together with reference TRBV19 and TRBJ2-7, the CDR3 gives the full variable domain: DGGITQSPKYLFRKEGQNVTLSCEQNLNHDAMYWYRQDPGQGLRLIYYSQIVNDFQKGDIAEGYSVSREKKESFPLTVTSAQKNPTAFYLCASSVGQETYEQYFGPGTRLTVT.

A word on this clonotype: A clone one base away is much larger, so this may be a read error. As DNA, the CDR3 is TGCAGCGTTTCGGGGGACAGCAACTATGGCTACACCTTC. Its translation: CSVSGDSNYGYTF. The chain carries TRBV29-1 and TRBJ1-2, with 7 bases fitting TRBD1. In germline, CDR1 is SQVTM, CDR2 ANQGSEA. J was trimmed by 2 bases and V by 5 bases; bases with no gene match: 5. The CDR3 runs to 13 residues.

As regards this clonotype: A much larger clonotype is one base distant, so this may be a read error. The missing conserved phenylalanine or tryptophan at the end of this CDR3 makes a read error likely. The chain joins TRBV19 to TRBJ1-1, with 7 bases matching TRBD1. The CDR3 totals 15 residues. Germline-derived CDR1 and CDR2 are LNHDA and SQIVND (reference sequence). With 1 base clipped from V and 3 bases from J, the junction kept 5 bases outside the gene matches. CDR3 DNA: TGTGCCAGTAGTATAGGAGGGGGCCTTTACACTGAAGCTTTCCTT. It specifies CASSIGGGLYTEAFL.

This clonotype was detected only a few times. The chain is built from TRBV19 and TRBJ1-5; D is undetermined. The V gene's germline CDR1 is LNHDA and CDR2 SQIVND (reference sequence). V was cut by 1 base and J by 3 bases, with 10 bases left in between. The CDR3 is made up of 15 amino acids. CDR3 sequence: CASSIVSGFNQPQHF. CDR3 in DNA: TGTGCCAGTAGTATAGTATCAGGATTCAATCAGCCCCAGCATTTT.

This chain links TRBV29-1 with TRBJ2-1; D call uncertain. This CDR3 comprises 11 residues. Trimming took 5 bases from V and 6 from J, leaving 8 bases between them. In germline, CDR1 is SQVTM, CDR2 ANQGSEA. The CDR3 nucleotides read TGCAGCGTTCGGGCCTTCAATGAGCAGTTCTTC. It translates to CSVRAFNEQFF.

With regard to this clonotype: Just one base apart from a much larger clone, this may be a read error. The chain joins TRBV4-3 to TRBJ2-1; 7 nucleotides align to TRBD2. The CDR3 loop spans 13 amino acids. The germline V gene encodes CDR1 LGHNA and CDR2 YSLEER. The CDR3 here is CASSPAWGGEQSF. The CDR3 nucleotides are TGCGCCAGCAGCCCGGCGTGGGGGGGAGAGCAGTCCTTC.

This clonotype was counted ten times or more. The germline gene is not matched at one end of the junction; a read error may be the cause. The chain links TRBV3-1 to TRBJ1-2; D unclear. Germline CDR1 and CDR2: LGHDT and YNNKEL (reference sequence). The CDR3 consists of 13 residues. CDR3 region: CASSQDSGLIPAF. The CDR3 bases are TGTGCCAGCAGCCAAGATTCCGGGTTGATTCCTGCCTTC.

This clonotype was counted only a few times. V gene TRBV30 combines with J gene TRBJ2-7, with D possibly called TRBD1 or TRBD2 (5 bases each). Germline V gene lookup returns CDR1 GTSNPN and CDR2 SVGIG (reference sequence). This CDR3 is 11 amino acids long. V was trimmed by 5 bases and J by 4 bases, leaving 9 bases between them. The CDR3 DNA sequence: TGTGCCTGGGGGGGAGCTTACGAGCAGTACTTC. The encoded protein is CAWGGAYEQYF.

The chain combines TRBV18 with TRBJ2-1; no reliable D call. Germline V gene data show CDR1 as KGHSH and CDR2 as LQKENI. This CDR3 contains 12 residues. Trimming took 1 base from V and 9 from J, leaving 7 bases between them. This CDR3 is CASSPLVPEQFF. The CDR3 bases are TGTGCCAGCTCACCACTAGTCCCTGAGCAGTTCTTC.

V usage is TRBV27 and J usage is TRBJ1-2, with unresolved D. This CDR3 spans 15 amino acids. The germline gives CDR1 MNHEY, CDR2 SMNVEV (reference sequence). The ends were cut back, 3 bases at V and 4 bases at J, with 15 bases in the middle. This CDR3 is CASSFSNRAVYGYTF. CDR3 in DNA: TGTGCCAGCAGTTTTTCGAATAGGGCAGTCTATGGCTACACCTTC.

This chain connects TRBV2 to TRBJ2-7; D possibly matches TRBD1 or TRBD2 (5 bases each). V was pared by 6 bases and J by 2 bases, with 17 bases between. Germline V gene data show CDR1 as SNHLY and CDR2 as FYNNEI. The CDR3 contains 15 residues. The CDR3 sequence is CASSGDQKGAYEQYF. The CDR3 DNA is TGTGCCAGCAGCGGGGACCAAAAAGGCGCCTACGAGCAGTACTTC.

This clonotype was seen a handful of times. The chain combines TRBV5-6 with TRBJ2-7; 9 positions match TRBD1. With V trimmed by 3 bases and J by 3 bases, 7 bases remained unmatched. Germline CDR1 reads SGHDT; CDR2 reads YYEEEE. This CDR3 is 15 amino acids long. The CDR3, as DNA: TGTGCCAGCAGCTGGGGGACAGGGATAATCTACGAGCAGTACTTC. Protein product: CASSWGTGIIYEQYF.

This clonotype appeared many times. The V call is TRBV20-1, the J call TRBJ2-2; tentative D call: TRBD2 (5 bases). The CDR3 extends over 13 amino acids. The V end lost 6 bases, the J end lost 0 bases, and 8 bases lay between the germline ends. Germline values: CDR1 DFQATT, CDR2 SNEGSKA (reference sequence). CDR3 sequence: CSARLPNTGELFF. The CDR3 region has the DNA TGCAGTGCAAGACTACCGAACACCGGGGAGCTGTTTTTT.

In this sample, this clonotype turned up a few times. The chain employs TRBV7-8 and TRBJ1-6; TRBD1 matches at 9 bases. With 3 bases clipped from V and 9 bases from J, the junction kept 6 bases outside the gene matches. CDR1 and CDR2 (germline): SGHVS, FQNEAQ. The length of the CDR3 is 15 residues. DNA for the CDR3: TGTGCCAGCAGCTTCGTGGACAGGGGAAGTTCACCCCTCCACTTT. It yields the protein CASSFVDRGSSPLHF.

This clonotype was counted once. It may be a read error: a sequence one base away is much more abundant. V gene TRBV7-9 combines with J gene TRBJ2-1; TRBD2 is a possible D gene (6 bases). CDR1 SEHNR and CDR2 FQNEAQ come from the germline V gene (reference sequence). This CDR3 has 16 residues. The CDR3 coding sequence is TGTGCCACCAGCTCCGCTGAGGATCGCGAGGAGGGTGAGCAGTTCTTC. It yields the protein CATSSAEDREEGEQFF.

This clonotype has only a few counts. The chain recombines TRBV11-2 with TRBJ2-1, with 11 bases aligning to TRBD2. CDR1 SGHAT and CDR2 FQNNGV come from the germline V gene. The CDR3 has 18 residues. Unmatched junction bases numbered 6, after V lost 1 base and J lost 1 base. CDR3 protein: CASSLGGLAGGSYNEQFF. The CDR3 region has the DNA TGTGCCAGCAGCTTAGGGGGGCTAGCGGGGGGTTCCTACAATGAGCAGTTCTTC.

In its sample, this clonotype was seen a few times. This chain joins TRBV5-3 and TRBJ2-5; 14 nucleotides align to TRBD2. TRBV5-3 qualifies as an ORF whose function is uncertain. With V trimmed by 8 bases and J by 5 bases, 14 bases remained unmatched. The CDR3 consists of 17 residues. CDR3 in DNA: TGTGCCAGCAGCCCGACGGGACTAGCGGGAGTGCATGAGACCCAGTACTTC. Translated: CASSPTGLAGVHETQYF.